Following are 5 T cell receptor beta chains from one sample sequenced in a study of cytomegalovirus exposure and HLA in healthy donors. The study ran its PCR with 60 Vbeta and 13 Jbeta primers. Clones were sequenced by immunoSEQ multiplex PCR, and TCRdb holds only the in-frame ones, with some missing. The sample contains more than 150,000 clones, roughly 80% of which appear only once. Specimen: PBMCs. These TCRs come from a man aged 50-60 years in good health and CMV-seronegative.

J is TRBJ1-5 and V is TRBV7-8; 7 nucleotides match TRBD1. The V gene's germline CDR1 is SGHVS and CDR2 FQNEAQ. Germline trimming cut 4 bases from V and 5 bases from J; bases unmatched to any gene: 8. This CDR3 is 15 amino acids long. This CDR3 is CASSSGRTGHQPQHF. The DNA of the CDR3 is TGTGCCAGCAGCTCCGGACGGACAGGTCATCAGCCCCAGCATTTT.

In its sample, this clone was seen once. Mismatch with germline at one junction end may stem from a read error. This chain links TRBV7-9 with TRBJ2-7; 7 positions agree with TRBD1. CDR1 SEHNR and CDR2 FQNEAQ come from the germline V gene (reference sequence). This CDR3 region has 13 residues. CDR3 region: CSSSFADRPEQYF. CDR3 DNA sequence: TGTTCCAGCAGCTTCGCGGACAGGCCCGAGCAGTACTTC.

This chain joins TRBV11-2 and TRBJ2-5; the match to TRBD1 covers 7 bases. The CDR3 runs 16 residues. Germline CDR1 reads SGHAT; CDR2 reads FQNNGV. The V gene end was trimmed by 0 bases and the J gene end by 2 bases; junction bases not matched to a gene: 6. CDR3 sequence reads: CASSLDRGTAQETQYF. The CDR3 nucleotides are TGTGCCAGCAGCTTAGATCGTGGGACAGCACAAGAGACCCAGTACTTC.

The chain joins TRBV25-1 to TRBJ1-2; 9 bases align to TRBD1. Germline CDR1 reads MGHDK; CDR2 reads SYGVNS. The V and J ends lost 4 bases and 7 bases, in that order; junction bases with no gene match: 7. This CDR3 spans 14 amino acids. CDR3 protein: CASSVQGAGGGYTF. The CDR3 DNA sequence: TGTGCCAGCAGTGTACAGGGGGCGGGCGGTGGCTACACCTTC.

This clone was observed a few times. This chain joins TRBV7-9 and TRBJ1-2; the D gene is possibly TRBD1 (6 bases). V was cut by 3 bases and J by 2 bases, with 7 bases left in between. The V gene's germline CDR1 is SEHNR and CDR2 FQNEAQ (reference sequence). The CDR3 totals 13 residues. CDR3 protein: CASSFQGNYGYTF. For the CDR3, the DNA is TGTGCCAGCAGCTTTCAGGGGAACTATGGCTACACCTTC.